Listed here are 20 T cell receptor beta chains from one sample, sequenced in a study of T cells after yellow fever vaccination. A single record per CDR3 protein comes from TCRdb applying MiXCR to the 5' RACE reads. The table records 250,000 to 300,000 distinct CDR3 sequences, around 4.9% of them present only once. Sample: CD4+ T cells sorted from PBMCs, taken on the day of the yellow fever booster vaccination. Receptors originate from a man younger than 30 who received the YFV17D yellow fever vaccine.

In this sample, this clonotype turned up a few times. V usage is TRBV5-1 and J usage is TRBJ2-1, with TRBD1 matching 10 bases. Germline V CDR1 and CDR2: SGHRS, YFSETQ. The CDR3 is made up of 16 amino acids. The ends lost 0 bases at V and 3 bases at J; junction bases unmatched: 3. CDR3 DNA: TGCGCCAGCAGCTTGGCGGGACAGGGGTTCTACAATGAGCAGTTCTTC. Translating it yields CASSLAGQGFYNEQFF.

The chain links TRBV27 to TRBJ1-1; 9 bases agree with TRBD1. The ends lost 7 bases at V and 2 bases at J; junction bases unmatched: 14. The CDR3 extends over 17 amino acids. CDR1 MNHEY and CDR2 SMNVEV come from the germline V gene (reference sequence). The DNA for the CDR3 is TGTGCCAGCAACTCTAATTGGAGGGGACAGGGAAACACTGAAGCTTTCTTT. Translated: CASNSNWRGQGNTEAFF.

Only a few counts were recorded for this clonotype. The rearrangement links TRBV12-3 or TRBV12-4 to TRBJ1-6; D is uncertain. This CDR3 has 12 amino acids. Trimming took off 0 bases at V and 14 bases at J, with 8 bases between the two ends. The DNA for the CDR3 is TGTGCCAGCAGTTTAGCGCTAGGTGCCCTCCACTTT. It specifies CASSLALGALHF.

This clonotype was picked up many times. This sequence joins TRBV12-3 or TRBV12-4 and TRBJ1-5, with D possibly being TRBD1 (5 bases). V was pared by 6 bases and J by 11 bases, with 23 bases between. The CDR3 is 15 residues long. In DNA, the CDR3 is TGTGCCAGCAGCCGGACCGGGACTGTCCTTCGGGCCCAGCATTTT. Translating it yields CASSRTGTVLRAQHF.

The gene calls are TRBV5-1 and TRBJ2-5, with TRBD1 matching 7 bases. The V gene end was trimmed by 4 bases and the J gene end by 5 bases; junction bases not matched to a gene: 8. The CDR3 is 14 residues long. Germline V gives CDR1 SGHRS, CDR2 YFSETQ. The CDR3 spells CASSGTGAGETQYF. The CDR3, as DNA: TGCGCCAGCAGCGGAACAGGGGCCGGGGAGACCCAGTACTTC.

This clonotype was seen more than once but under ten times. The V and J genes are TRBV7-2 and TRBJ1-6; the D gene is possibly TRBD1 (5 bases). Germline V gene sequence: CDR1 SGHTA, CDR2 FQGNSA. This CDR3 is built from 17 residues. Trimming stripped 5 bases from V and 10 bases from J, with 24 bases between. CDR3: CASSLGWTSRVVSPLHF. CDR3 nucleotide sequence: TGTGCCAGCAGCCTCGGTTGGACAAGCAGGGTAGTCTCACCCCTCCACTTT.

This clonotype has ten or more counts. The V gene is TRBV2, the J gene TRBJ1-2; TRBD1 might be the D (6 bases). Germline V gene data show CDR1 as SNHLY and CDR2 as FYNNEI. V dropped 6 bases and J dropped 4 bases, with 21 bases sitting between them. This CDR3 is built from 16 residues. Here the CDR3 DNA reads TGTGCCAGCAGCGCCCCTCGGGGGCAGGGGAGCTATGGCTACACCTTC. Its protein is CASSAPRGQGSYGYTF. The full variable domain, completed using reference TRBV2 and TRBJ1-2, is EPEVTQTPSHQVTQMGQEVILRCVPISNHLYFYWYRQILGQKVEFLVSFYNNEISEKSEIFDDQFSVERPDGSNFTLKIRSTKLEDSAMYFCASSAPRGQGSYGYTFGSGTRLTVV.

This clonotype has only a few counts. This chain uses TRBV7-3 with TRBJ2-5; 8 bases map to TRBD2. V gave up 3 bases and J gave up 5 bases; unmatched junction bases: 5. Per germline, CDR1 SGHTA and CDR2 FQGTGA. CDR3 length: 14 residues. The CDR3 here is CASSFQAGVETQYF. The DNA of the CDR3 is TGTGCCAGCAGCTTTCAAGCGGGGGTTGAGACCCAGTACTTC.

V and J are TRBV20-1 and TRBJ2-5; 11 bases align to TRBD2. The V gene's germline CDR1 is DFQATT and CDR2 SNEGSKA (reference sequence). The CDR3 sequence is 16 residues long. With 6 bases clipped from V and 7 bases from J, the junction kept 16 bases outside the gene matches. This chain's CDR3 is CSASAPSGGLRRTQYF. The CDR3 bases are TGCAGTGCGAGCGCTCCTAGCGGGGGGCTGAGGCGGACCCAGTACTTC.

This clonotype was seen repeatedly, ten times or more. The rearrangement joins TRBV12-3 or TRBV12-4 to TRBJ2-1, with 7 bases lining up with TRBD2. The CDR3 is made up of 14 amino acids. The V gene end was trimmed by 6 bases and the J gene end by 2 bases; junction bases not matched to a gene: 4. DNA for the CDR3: TGTGCCAGCAGGTGGGGGGGGACCTACAATGAGCAGTTCTTC. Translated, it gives CASRWGGTYNEQFF.

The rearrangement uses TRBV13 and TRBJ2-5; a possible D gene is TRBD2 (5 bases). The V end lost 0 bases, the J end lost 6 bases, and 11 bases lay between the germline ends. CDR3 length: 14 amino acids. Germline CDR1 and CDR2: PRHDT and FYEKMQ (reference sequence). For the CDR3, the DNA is TGTGCCAGCAGCTTAGGCTACTCCGGGAAGACCCAGTACTTC. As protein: CASSLGYSGKTQYF.

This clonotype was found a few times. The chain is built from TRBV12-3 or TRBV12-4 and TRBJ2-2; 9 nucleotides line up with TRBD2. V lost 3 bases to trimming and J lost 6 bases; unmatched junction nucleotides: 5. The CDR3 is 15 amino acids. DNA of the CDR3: TGTGCCAGCAGTTTTGGGACTAGCAGGGCCGGGGAGCTGTTTTTT. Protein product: CASSFGTSRAGELFF.

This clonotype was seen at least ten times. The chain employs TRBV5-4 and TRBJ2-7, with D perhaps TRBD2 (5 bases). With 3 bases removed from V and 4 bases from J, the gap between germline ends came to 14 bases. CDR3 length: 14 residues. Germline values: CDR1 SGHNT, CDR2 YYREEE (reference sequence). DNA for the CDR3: TGTGCCAGCAGCTCCCGGGGTCGGGATTACGAGCAGTACGTC. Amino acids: CASSSRGRDYEQYV.

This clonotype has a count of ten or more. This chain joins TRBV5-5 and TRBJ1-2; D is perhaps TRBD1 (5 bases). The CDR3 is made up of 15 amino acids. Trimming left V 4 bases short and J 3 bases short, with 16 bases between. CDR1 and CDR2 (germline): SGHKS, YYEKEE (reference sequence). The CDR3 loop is CASSKGTVEDYGYTF. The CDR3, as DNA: TGTGCCAGCAGCAAGGGGACCGTGGAGGACTATGGCTACACCTTC.

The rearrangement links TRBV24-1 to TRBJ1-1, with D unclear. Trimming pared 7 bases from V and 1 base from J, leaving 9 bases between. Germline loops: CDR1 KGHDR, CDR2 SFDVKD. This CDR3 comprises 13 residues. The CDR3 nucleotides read TGTGCCACCAGATTTGGGTGGAACACTGAAGCTTTCTTT. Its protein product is CATRFGWNTEAFF.

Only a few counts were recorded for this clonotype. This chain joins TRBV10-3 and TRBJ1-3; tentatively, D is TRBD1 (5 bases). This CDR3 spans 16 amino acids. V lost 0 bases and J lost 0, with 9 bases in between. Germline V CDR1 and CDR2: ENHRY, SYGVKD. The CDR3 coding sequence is TGTGCCATCAGTGAGTCGAAGGGGAGCTCTGGAAACACCATATATTTT. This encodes CAISESKGSSGNTIYF.

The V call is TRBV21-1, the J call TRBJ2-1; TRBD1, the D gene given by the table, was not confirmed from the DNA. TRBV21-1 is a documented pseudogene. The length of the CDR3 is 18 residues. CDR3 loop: CASSKEFAGEVGNNEQFF. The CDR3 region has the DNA TGTGCCAGCAGCAAAGAGTTCGCGGGGGAAGTCGGGAACAATGAGCAGTTCTTC.

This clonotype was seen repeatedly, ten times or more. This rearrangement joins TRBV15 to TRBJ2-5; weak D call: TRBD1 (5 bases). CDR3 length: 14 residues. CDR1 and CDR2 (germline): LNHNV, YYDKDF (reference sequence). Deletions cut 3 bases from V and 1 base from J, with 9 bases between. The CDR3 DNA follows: TGTGCCACCAGCAGTCGTAGGGGCCAAGAGACCCAGTACTTC. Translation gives CATSSRRGQETQYF.

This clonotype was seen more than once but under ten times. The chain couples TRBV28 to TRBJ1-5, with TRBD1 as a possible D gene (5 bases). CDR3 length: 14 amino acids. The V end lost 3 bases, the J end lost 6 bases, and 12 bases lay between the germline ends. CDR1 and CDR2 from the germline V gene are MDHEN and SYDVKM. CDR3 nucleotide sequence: TGTGCCAGCAGTTTTTTGGGGACGGCTCAGCCCCAGCATTTT. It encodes CASSFLGTAQPQHF.

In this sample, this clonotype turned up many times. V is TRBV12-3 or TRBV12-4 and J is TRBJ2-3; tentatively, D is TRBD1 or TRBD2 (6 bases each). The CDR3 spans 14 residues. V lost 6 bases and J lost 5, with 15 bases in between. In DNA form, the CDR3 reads TGTGCCAGCAGAGATACGGGGGCACAAGATACGCAGTATTTT. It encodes CASRDTGAQDTQYF.